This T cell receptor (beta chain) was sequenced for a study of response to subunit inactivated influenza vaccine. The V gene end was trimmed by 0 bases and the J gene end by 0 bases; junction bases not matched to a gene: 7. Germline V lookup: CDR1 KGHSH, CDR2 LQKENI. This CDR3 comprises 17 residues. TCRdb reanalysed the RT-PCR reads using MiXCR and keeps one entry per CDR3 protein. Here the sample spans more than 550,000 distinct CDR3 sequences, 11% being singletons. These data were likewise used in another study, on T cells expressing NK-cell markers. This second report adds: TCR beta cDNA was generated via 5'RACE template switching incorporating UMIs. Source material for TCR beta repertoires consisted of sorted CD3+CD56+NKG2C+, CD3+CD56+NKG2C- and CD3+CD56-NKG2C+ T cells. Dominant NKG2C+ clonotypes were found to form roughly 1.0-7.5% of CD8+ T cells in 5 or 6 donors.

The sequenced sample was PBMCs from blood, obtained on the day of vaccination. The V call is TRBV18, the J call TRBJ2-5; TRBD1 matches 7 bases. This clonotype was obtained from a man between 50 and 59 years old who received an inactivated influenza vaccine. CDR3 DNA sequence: TGTGCCAGCTCACCACCGATAGGGGGCTCTTACCAAGAGACCCAGTACTTC. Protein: CASSPPIGGSYQETQYF.